This T cell receptor (beta chain) was recorded in a study of molecular identifiers for immune sequencing clone quantification. Study observations and caveats: Clones above 20 RNA copies contained over 97% of effector molecules and under 1% of naive molecules. Even with some 920,000 naive cells present, spiked Jurkat TCR RNA from one cell was reportedly detectable.

CDR1 and CDR2 (germline): MDHEN, SYDVKM. This CDR3 has 14 residues. For bulk TCR libraries, previously described methods and listed TCR primers were used. MiXCR, applied by TCRdb to the PCR reads, yields one record per CDR3 protein. In the table there are about 60,000 distinct CDR3 sequences, about a fifth of which are singletons. Notes on this clonotype: Its antigen is unidentified. One base away lies a much larger clone, so this may be a sequencing read error.

With 10%, 30% or 50% of RNA, about 19,000 to 1,000,000 naive CD8 T cells were sequenced. V and J are TRBV28 and TRBJ2-7; maybe TRBD1 (6 bases). This receptor was obtained from a human donor in good health. Some libraries in this study had Jurkat cell RNA spiked in. The sequenced sample consisted of naive CD8+ T cells from blood, with Jurkat cell RNA spiked in. The subset: FACS-sorted CD8+CD4-CCR7+CD45RA+ naive T cells. The CDR3 nucleotides read TGTGCCAGCTCCAAAGGGACAAACTCCTACAAGCAGTACTTC. Translation: CASSKGTNSYKQYF.